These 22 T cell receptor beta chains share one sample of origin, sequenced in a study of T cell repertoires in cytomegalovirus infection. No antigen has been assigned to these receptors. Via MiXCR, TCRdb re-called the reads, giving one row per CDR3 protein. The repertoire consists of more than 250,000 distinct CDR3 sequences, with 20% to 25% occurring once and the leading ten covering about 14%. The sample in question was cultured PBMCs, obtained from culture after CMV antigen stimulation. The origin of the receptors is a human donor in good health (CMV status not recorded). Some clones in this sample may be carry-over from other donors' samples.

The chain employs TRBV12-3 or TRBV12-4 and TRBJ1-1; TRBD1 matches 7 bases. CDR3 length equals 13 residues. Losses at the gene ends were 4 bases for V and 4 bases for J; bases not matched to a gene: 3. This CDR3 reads CASSYGTVTEAFF. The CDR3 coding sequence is TGTGCCAGCAGTTACGGGACAGTCACTGAAGCTTTCTTT.

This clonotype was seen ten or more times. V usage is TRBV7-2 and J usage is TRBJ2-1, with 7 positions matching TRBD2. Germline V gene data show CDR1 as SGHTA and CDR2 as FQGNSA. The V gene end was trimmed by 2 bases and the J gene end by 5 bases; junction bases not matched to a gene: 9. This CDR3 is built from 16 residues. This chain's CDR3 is CASSLWASGSNNEQFF. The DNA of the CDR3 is TGTGCCAGCAGCTTATGGGCTAGCGGCTCTAACAATGAGCAGTTCTTC. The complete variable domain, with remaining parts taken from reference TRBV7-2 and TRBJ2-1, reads GAGVSQSPSNKVTEKGKDVELRCDPISGHTALYWYRQSLGQGLEFLIYFQGNSAPDKSGLPSDRFSAERTGGSVSTLTIQRTQQEDSAVYLCASSLWASGSNNEQFFGPGTRLTVL.

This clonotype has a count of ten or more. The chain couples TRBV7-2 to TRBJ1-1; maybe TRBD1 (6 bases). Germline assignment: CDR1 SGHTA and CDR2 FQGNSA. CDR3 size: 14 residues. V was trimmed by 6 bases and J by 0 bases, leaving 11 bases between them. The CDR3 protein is CASSGQIMNTEAFF. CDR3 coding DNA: TGTGCCAGCAGTGGACAGATCATGAACACTGAAGCTTTCTTT.

As DNA, the CDR3 is TGTGCCAGCAGCTTATGGACTAGCGGGATAGCGGGAACCGGGGAGCTGTTTTTT. Translation: CASSLWTSGIAGTGELFF. The chain employs TRBV6-5 and TRBJ2-2; TRBD2 agrees at 12 bases. The trim removed 6 bases at V and 5 bases at J, leaving 13 bases unmatched. The CDR3 extends over 18 amino acids. Germline V gene lookup returns CDR1 MNHEY and CDR2 SVGAGI.

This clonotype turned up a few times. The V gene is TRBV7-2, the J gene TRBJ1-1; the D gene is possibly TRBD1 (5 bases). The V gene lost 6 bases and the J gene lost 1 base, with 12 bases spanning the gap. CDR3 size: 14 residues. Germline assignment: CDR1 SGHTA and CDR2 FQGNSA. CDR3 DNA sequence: TGTGCCAGCAGTCATCTTCAGGGGAACACTGAAGCTTTCTTT. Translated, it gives CASSHLQGNTEAFF.

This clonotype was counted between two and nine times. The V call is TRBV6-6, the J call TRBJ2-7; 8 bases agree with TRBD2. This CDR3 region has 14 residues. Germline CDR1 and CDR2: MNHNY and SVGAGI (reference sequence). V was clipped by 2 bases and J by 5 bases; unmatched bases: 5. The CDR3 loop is CASSYGPAGDEQYV. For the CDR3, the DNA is TGTGCCAGCAGTTACGGTCCAGCGGGAGACGAGCAGTACGTC.

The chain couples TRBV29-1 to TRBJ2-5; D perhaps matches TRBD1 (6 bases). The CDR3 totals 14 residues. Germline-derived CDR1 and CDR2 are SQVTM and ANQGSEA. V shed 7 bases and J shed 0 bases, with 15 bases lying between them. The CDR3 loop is CSAESRGYQETQYF. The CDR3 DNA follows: TGCAGCGCCGAGTCTAGGGGGTACCAAGAGACCCAGTACTTC.

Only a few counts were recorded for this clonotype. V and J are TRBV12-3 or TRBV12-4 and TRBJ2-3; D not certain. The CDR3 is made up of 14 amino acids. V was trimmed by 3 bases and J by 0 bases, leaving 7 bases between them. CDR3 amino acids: CASSFLVSTDTQYF. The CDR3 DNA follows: TGTGCCAGCAGTTTCTTGGTGAGCACAGATACGCAGTATTTT.

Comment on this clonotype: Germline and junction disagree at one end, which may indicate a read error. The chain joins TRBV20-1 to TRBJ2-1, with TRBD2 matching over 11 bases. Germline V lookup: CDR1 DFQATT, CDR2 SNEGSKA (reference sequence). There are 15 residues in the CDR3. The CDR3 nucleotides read TGCAGTGCTCGAGATACTAGCGGGAGAACAAATGAGCAGTTCTTC. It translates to CSARDTSGRTNEQFF.

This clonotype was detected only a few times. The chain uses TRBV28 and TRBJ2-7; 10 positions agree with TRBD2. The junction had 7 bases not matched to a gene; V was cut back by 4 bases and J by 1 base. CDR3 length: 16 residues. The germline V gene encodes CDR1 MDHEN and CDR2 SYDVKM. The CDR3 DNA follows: TGTGCCAGCAGTTCAGACCTAGCGGGGGATTCCTACGAGCAGTACTTC. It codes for CASSSDLAGDSYEQYF.

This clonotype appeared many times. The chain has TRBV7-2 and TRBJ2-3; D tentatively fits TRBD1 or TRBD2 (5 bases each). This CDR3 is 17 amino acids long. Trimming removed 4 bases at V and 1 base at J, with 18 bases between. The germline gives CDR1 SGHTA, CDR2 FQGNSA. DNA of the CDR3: TGTGCCAGCAGCTCAGAACGGGGACCCGCCGGCACAGATACGCAGTATTTT. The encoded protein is CASSSERGPAGTDTQYF.

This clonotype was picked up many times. The CDR3 DNA reads as TGTGCCAGCAGCTCCGGACCGATATCAACCTACGAGCAGTACTTC. Its protein is CASSSGPISTYEQYF. V and J are TRBV7-2 and TRBJ2-7; D unclear. V lost 4 bases, J lost 2 bases, and 15 bases lay in between. Per germline, CDR1 SGHTA and CDR2 FQGNSA. The CDR3 is 15 amino acids.

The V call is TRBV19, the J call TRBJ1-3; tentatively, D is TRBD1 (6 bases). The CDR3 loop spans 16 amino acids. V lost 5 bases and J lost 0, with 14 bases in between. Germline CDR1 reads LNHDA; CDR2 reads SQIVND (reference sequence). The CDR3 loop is CASSRAWDNSGNTIYF. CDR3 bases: TGTGCCAGTAGTCGGGCGTGGGACAACTCTGGAAACACCATATATTTT.

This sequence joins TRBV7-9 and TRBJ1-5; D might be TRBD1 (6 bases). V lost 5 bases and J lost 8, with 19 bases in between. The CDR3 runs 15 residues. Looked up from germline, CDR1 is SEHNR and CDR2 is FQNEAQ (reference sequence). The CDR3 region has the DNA TGTGCCAGCAGCCCGAACAGGGTCGGGGTGGAGCCCCAGCATTTT. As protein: CASSPNRVGVEPQHF. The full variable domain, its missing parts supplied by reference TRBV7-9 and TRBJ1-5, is DTGVSQNPRHKITKRGQNVTFRCDPISEHNRLYWYRQTLGQGPEFLTYFQNEAQLEKSRLLSDRFSAERPKGSFSTLEIQRTEQGDSAMYLCASSPNRVGVEPQHFGDGTRLSIL.

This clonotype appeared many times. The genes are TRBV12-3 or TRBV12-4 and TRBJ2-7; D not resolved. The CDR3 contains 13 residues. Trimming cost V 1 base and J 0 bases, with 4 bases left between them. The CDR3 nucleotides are TGTGCCAGCAGTTTAGGGTCCTCCTACGAGCAGTACGTC. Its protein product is CASSLGSSYEQYV.

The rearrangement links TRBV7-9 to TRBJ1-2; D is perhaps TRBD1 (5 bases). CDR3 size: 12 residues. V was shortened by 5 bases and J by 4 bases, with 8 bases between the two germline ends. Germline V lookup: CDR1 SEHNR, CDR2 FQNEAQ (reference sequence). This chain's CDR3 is CASSRDVYGYTF. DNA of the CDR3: TGTGCCAGCAGCCGGGACGTCTATGGCTACACCTTC.

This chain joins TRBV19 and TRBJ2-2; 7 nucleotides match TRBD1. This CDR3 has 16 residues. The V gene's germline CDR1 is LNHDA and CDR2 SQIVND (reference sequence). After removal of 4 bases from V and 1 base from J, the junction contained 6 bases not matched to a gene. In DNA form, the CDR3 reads TGTGCCAGTAGTAGAACCCGGGACAGGAACACCGGGGAGCTGTTTTTT. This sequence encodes CASSRTRDRNTGELFF.

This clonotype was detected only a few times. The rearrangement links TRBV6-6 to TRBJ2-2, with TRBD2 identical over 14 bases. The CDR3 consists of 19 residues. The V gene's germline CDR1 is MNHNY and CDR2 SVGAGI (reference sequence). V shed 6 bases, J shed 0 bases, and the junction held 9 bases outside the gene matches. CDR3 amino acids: CASRGLAGARPSNTGELFF. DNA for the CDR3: TGTGCCAGCAGGGGACTAGCGGGAGCCCGCCCTTCGAACACCGGGGAGCTGTTTTTT.

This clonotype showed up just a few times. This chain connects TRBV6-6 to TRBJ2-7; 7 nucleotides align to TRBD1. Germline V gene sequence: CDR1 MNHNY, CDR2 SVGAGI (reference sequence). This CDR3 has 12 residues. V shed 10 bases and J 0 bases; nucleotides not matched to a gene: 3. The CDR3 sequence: CAIGQDSYEQYF. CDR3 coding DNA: TGTGCCATAGGACAGGACTCCTACGAGCAGTACTTC.

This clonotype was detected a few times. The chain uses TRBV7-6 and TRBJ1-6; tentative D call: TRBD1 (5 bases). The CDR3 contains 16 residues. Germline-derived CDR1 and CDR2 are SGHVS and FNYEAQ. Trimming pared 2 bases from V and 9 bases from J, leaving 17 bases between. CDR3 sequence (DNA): TGTGCCAGCAGCTTAAATTCCGACCATCAGGGTTCACCCCTCCACTTT. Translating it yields CASSLNSDHQGSPLHF.

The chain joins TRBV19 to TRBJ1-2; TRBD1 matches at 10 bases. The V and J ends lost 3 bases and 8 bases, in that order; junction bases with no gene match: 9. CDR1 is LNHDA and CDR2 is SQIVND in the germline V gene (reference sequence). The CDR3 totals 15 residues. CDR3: CASSITGQGFGGYTF. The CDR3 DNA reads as TGTGCCAGTAGTATTACGGGACAGGGGTTTGGAGGCTACACCTTC. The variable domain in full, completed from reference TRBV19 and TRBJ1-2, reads DGGITQSPKYLFRKEGQNVTLSCEQNLNHDAMYWYRQDPGQGLRLIYYSQIVNDFQKGDIAEGYSVSREKKESFPLTVTSAQKNPTAFYLCASSITGQGFGGYTFGSGTRLTVV.

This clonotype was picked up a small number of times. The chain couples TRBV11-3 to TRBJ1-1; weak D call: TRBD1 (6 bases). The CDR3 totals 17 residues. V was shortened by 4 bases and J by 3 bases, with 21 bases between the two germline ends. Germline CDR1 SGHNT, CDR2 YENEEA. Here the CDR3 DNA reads TGTGCCAGCAGCTCCTTTTCATTAAAGAGGGGGGACACTGAAGCTTTCTTT. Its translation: CASSSFSLKRGDTEAFF.